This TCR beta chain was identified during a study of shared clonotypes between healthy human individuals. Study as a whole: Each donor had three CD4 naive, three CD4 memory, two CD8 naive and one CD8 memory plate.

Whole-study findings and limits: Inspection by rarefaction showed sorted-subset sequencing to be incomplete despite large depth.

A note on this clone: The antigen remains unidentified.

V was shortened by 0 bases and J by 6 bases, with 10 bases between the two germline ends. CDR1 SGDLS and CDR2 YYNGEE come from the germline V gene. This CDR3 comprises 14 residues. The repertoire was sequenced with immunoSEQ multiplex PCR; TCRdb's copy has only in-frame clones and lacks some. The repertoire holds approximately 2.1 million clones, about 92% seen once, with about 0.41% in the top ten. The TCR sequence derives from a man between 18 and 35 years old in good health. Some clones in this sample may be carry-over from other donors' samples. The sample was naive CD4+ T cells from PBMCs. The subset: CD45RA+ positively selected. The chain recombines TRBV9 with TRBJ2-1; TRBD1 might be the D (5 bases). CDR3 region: CASSVAPGSNEQFF. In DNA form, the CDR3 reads TGTGCCAGCAGCGTAGCTCCAGGGTCCAATGAGCAGTTCTTC.